This entry is about one TCR beta chain. This sample stems from a study of control samples from healthy donors and cancer patients. V gave up 2 bases and J gave up 10 bases; unmatched junction bases: 2. The germline CDR1 and CDR2 sequences are MNHNS and SASEGT. CDR3 length: 13 amino acids. Clones were read by immunoSEQ multiplex PCR, and TCRdb kept only the in-frame ones, dropping some. The table includes some 200,000 clones, about 95% detected once. The sequenced sample consisted of blood. The source of this sequence is a man over 45 in good health. This rearrangement joins TRBV6-1 to TRBJ1-4; 9 bases match TRBD1. CDR3 sequence: CASSERTGAKLFF. The CDR3, as DNA: TGTGCCAGCAGTGAACGGACAGGGGCAAAACTGTTTTTT.